These 4 T cell receptor beta chains originate from one sample sequenced in a study of human T cells and chemical hapten exposure. In TCRdb, the RACE reads were re-called with MiXCR into one record per CDR3 protein. Seen here are approximately 89,000 distinct CDR3 sequences, around 7% observed once, and the top ten hold 1% to 1.5%. Time point denoted: patch test 2, 6 weeks after DPC sensitization. The treatment: therapeutic diphenylcyclopropenone sensitization with weekly scalp DPC. The sequenced sample was whole blood, obtained in connection with sensitization to the hapten diphenylcyclopropenone (DPC). The receptors were sampled from a woman under 40 with alopecia areata. Some clones in this sample may be carry-over from other donors' samples.

This clonotype was counted at least ten times. V usage is TRBV29-1 and J usage is TRBJ2-5; weak D call: TRBD2 (6 bases). The CDR3 extends over 13 amino acids. Trimming left V 7 bases short and J 5 bases short, with 17 bases between. From germline, CDR1 is SQVTM and CDR2 ANQGSEA. The CDR3 protein is CSAFSGWGETQYF. The DNA for the CDR3 is TGCAGCGCTTTCAGCGGGTGGGGGGAGACCCAGTACTTC.

The rearrangement uses TRBV18 and TRBJ1-1; D not certain. The CDR3 covers 14 residues. Per germline, CDR1 KGHSH and CDR2 LQKENI. V gave up 4 bases and J gave up 3 bases, with 12 bases separating them. DNA for the CDR3: TGTGCCAGCTCACGAGGAGGGTGGGACACTGAAGCTTTCTTT. Protein: CASSRGGWDTEAFF.

This clonotype was seen many times. The chain combines TRBV11-2 with TRBJ1-2; D remains ambiguous. Trimming removed 5 bases from V and 4 bases from J, with 8 bases in between. CDR3 length: 12 amino acids. Germline lookup yields CDR1 SGHAT and CDR2 FQNNGV. CDR3 nucleotide sequence: TGTGCCAGCAGCGTAGGCCGCTATGGCTACACCTTC. It encodes CASSVGRYGYTF.

This rearrangement joins TRBV12-3 or TRBV12-4 to TRBJ1-5; possibly TRBD1 for D (5 bases). The CDR3 extends over 14 amino acids. The V and J ends lost 4 bases and 11 bases respectively, with 18 bases between them. CDR3 sequence reads: CASSSPGPFRAQHF. The CDR3 DNA is TGTGCCAGCAGTTCCCCGGGCCCCTTCAGGGCCCAGCATTTT.